The 14 T cell receptor beta chains in this list originate from one sample, sequenced in a study of blood T cell repertoires in COVID-19. The repertoire was sequenced with immunoSEQ multiplex PCR; TCRdb's copy has only in-frame clones and lacks some. The table has more than 65,000 clones, about three quarters seen once. The sample was peripheral blood. The receptor source for this set is a woman in her seventies with acute or convalescent COVID-19.

The chain employs TRBV7-2 and TRBJ2-1; 11 bases are a match to TRBD2. Looked up from germline, CDR1 is SGHTA and CDR2 is FQGNSA. J gave up 7 bases and V 5 bases, and 1 base lay outside the gene matches. There are 13 residues in the CDR3. CDR3 region: CASSTSGGNEQFF. The CDR3 region has the DNA TGTGCCAGCAGCACTAGCGGGGGTAATGAGCAGTTCTTC.

The rearrangement uses TRBV7-8 and TRBJ1-1; D is possibly TRBD1 (5 bases). Trimming removed 5 bases from V and 5 bases from J, with 15 bases in between. The CDR3 totals 14 residues. From germline, CDR1 is SGHVS and CDR2 FQNEAQ. The CDR3 spells CASSQRGRGTEAFF. The CDR3 nucleotides are TGTGCCAGCAGCCAGCGTGGTAGGGGAACTGAAGCTTTCTTT.

The V call is TRBV7-9, the J call TRBJ2-2; 7 nucleotides line up with TRBD1. With V trimmed by 1 base and J by 8 bases, 13 bases remained unmatched. The CDR3 runs 17 residues. Germline V lookup: CDR1 SEHNR, CDR2 FQNEAQ (reference sequence). The DNA for the CDR3 is TGTGCCAGCAGCTTAGGTGTACCCAGGGGGTCTGCAGGGGAGCTGTTTTTT. Protein: CASSLGVPRGSAGELFF.

V usage is TRBV9 and J usage is TRBJ2-7, with TRBD2 as a possible D gene (6 bases). The length of the CDR3 is 15 residues. Trimming cost V 3 bases and J 5 bases, with 18 bases left between them. Per the germline V gene, CDR1 is SGDLS and CDR2 is YYNGEE. CDR3 coding DNA: TGTGCCAGCAGCGAGGAGGGCAGGGAGTGGAACGAGCAGTACTTC. Amino acid sequence: CASSEEGREWNEQYF.

As regards this clone: This sample also contains other DNA sequences that code for the same CDR3. The J gene is TRBJ1-5, the V gene TRBV7-2, with D perhaps TRBD1 (5 bases). The germline V gene has CDR1 SGHTA and CDR2 FQGNSA. The ends were cut back, 4 bases at V and 4 bases at J, with 8 bases in the middle. This CDR3 has 13 amino acids. The DNA of the CDR3 is TGTGCCAGCAGCTGGGGACTTAATCAGCCCCAGCATTTT. As protein: CASSWGLNQPQHF.

The chain is built from TRBV11-3 and TRBJ2-1; tentatively, D is TRBD2 (5 bases). The CDR3 covers 13 residues. In germline, CDR1 is SGHNT, CDR2 YENEEA. V lost 2 bases and J lost 8, with 10 bases in between. The CDR3 loop reads CASSLTSSHEQFF. In DNA form, the CDR3 reads TGTGCCAGCAGCTTAACTTCTAGCCATGAGCAGTTCTTC.

The V gene is TRBV19, the J gene TRBJ1-2; D gene unclear. The CDR3 spans 16 residues. Trimming left V 5 bases short and J 0 bases short, with 16 bases between. Germline V gene sequence: CDR1 LNHDA, CDR2 SQIVND (reference sequence). The DNA of the CDR3 is TGTGCCAGTAGTGTGGGAGGAGCAAATTCTAACTATGGCTACACCTTC. This codes for CASSVGGANSNYGYTF.

The chain carries TRBV30 and TRBJ1-1; D unresolved. V was cut by 7 bases and J by 9 bases, with 12 bases left in between. Looked up from germline, CDR1 is GTSNPN and CDR2 is SVGIG (reference sequence). The CDR3 has 10 residues. Here the CDR3 reads CAFRTVQAFF. CDR3 DNA sequence: TGTGCCTTTCGGACTGTGCAAGCTTTCTTT.

Notes on this clone: Different DNA sequences within this sample yield the same CDR3. CDR3 in amino acids: CASSLSSSYNEQFF. The DNA for the CDR3 is TGTGCCAGCAGCTTATCCAGCTCCTACAATGAGCAGTTCTTC. The genes are TRBV7-2 and TRBJ2-1; D is unresolved. This CDR3 contains 14 residues. Germline CDR1 is SGHTA and CDR2 is FQGNSA. V lost 2 bases to trimming and J lost 0 bases, with 5 bases between them. Looking up the rest from reference TRBV7-2 and TRBJ2-1 gives the full variable domain: GAGVSQSPSNKVTEKGKDVELRCDPISGHTALYWYRQSLGQGLEFLIYFQGNSAPDKSGLPSDRFSAERTGGSVSTLTIQRTQQEDSAVYLCASSLSSSYNEQFFGPGTRLTVL.

V gene TRBV5-1 combines with J gene TRBJ2-1, with TRBD2 matching 9 bases. The V gene end was trimmed by 3 bases and the J gene end by 2 bases; junction bases not matched to a gene: 6. Germline CDR1 and CDR2: SGHRS and YFSETQ. The CDR3 is 16 residues long. CDR3 in DNA: TGCGCCAGCAGCTCCTTAGCGGGAGTGGCCTACAATGAGCAGTTCTTC. This encodes CASSSLAGVAYNEQFF.

The chain employs TRBV2 and TRBJ1-1; D not resolved. The CDR3 has 13 amino acids. Germline V CDR1 and CDR2: SNHLY, FYNNEI. The ends were cut back, 0 bases at V and 10 bases at J, with 12 bases in the middle. DNA of the CDR3: TGTGCCAGCAGTGAAGCGTCAGGAGGCCGAGCTTTCTTT. It translates to CASSEASGGRAFF. Supplemented by reference TRBV2 and TRBJ1-1, the full variable domain reads EPEVTQTPSHQVTQMGQEVILRCVPISNHLYFYWYRQILGQKVEFLVSFYNNEISEKSEIFDDQFSVERPDGSNFTLKIRSTKLEDSAMYFCASSEASGGRAFFGQGTRLTVV.

The rearrangement uses TRBV9 and TRBJ2-1; 7 nucleotides agree with TRBD2. CDR1 and CDR2 from the germline V gene are SGDLS and YYNGEE. V shed 4 bases and J 4 bases; nucleotides not matched to a gene: 2. The CDR3 runs 13 residues. CDR3 in amino acids: CASSPGGYNEQFF. The CDR3 DNA is TGTGCCAGCAGCCCGGGGGGTTACAATGAGCAGTTCTTC.

The chain combines TRBV6-1 with TRBJ1-3; D may be TRBD1 (6 bases). CDR1 is MNHNS, CDR2 SASEGT, per germline. V lost 3 bases to trimming and J lost 0 bases, with 9 bases between them. The CDR3 spans 15 residues. The CDR3 DNA reads as TGTGCCAGCAGTGATCGAGGGGGCTCTGGAAACACCATATATTTT. Amino acids: CASSDRGGSGNTIYF.

The chain uses TRBV28 and TRBJ1-4; 7 positions agree with TRBD1. The CDR3 spans 14 residues. Germline values: CDR1 MDHEN, CDR2 SYDVKM. Trimming removed 7 bases from V and 11 bases from J; junction bases left unmatched: 13. The CDR3 nucleotides are TGTGCCAGCACCGAGATCAGGGGGACAGACAAACTGTTTTTT. As protein: CASTEIRGTDKLFF.